This TCR beta chain was sequenced during a study of CD8 T cells in cerebrospinal fluid in Alzheimer's disease. Study at large: Two single-cell methods, plate-based nested PCR and droplet-based sequencing, assessed CSF clonal expansion. Whole-study findings and limits: The authors cautioned that cerebrospinal fluid EBV-specific TCRs do not prove EBV causes Alzheimer's. Patients with mild cognitive impairment or Alzheimer's disease had a larger top CSF clone percentage than controls.

CSF cells were profiled by 10X single-cell V(D)J and 5' expression. TCRdb re-called the 10x single-cell sequencing reads and catalogs CDR3 proteins one per entry, DNA excluded. The data include several hundred distinct CDR3 sequences; the top ten clones carry roughly an eighth. This clonotype ranks as medium-sized in terms of frequency. The target antigen is unknown. This CDR3 spans 14 amino acids. Germline V gives CDR1 MNHEY, CDR2 SVGEGT. This sequence was found in a human donor with Parkinson's disease. The specimen sequenced was cerebrospinal fluid. The chain joins TRBV6-2 or TRBV6-3 to TRBJ1-5. CDR3: CASSSLARNQPQHF.